These 10 T cell receptor beta chains originate from one sample sequenced in a study of T cells in Graves' hyperthyroidism and ophthalmopathy. The TCR beta CDR3 regions underwent amplification using RNA transcripts as the source. The primer set for the first-round RT-PCR of the TCR CDR3 was HTBI. TCRdb recomputed calls from the multiplex PCR reads with MiXCR, one row per CDR3 protein. The sample includes around 200,000 distinct CDR3 sequences, more than 15% seen only once; the top ten take about 31%. Sample: blood. These receptors were taken from a woman in her 50s with Graves' hyperthyroidism.

This clonotype occurred once. J is TRBJ2-2 and V is TRBV4-3; 10 bases are shared with TRBD2. There are 19 residues in the CDR3. Germline lookup yields CDR1 LGHNA and CDR2 YSLEER. J lost 0 bases, V lost 0 bases, and 7 bases had no gene match. DNA of the CDR3: TGCGCCAGCAGCCAAGATTATGTAGCGGGGGGAACGAACACCGGGGAGCTGTTTTTT. Its protein is CASSQDYVAGGTNTGELFF.

This clonotype was seen at least ten times. This chain connects TRBV20-1 to TRBJ2-5; 7 positions agree with TRBD1. Germline V CDR1 and CDR2: DFQATT, SNEGSKA (reference sequence). The length of the CDR3 is 18 residues. V trimming: 5 bases; J trimming: 2 bases; junction bases outside the gene matches: 20. The CDR3 reads CSASPRRSLGQAQETQYF. CDR3 bases: TGCAGTGCTTCCCCACGTAGGAGCCTAGGACAGGCTCAAGAGACCCAGTACTTC.

This clonotype was found many times. V is TRBV7-9 and J is TRBJ1-5, with D possibly being TRBD1 (5 bases). This CDR3 spans 16 amino acids. CDR1 is SEHNR and CDR2 is FQNEAQ in the germline V gene (reference sequence). V lost 5 bases and J 4 bases, leaving 18 bases between the germline ends. This CDR3 reads CASSPVEGLNNQPQHF. DNA for the CDR3: TGTGCCAGCAGCCCTGTCGAGGGGTTGAATAATCAGCCCCAGCATTTT.

This clonotype was seen ten or more times. The chain uses TRBV18 and TRBJ1-6; D is perhaps TRBD1 (5 bases). Germline-derived CDR1 and CDR2 are KGHSH and LQKENI. Trimming took off 1 base at V and 10 bases at J, with 11 bases between the two ends. This CDR3 is 14 amino acids long. CDR3 bases: TGTGCCAGCTCACCACAGGGGAGAGAATCACCCCTCCACTTT. Translating it yields CASSPQGRESPLHF.

This clonotype was picked up many times. The chain employs TRBV11-2 and TRBJ2-1; D might be TRBD2 (5 bases). Trimming cost V 5 bases and J 2 bases, with 13 bases left between them. Per germline, CDR1 SGHAT and CDR2 FQNNGV. The CDR3 contains 15 residues. DNA for the CDR3: TGTGCCAGCAGCCCCGGTACGGGGACCTACAATGAGCAGTTCTTC. Translated: CASSPGTGTYNEQFF.

Written as DNA, the CDR3 is TGTGCCACCAGCAGAGGGGGCGGGGGAGGGGAGACCCAGTACTTC. Its translation is CATSRGGGGGETQYF. The V and J genes are TRBV15 and TRBJ2-5; TRBD2 matches at 7 bases. V was clipped by 1 base and J by 5 bases; unmatched bases: 7. Germline V gene sequence: CDR1 LNHNV, CDR2 YYDKDF (reference sequence). The CDR3 has 15 amino acids.

This clonotype was observed a handful of times. The gene calls are TRBV11-2 and TRBJ2-1; TRBD2 matches at 11 bases. V was clipped by 6 bases and J by 0 bases; unmatched bases: 4. The CDR3 is 16 residues long. The germline V gene has CDR1 SGHAT and CDR2 FQNNGV. The CDR3 nucleotides read TGTGCCAGCAGAAAGACTAGCGGGGCCTCCTACAATGAGCAGTTCTTC. It yields the protein CASRKTSGASYNEQFF.

This clonotype was seen many times. V gene TRBV10-2 combines with J gene TRBJ1-5; unclear D gene. V was pared by 2 bases and J by 2 bases, with 7 bases between. Germline loops: CDR1 WSHSY, CDR2 SAAADI. This CDR3 has 14 amino acids. CDR3 sequence: CASSEHTRNQPQHF. The CDR3 DNA reads TGCGCCAGCAGTGAGCACACACGCAATCAGCCCCAGCATTTT.

To note about this clonotype: Given the absence of the conserved phenylalanine or tryptophan at the CDR3 end, a read error is likely. CDR3 sequence reads: CASSTEKYQETQYL. The CDR3 nucleotides are TGTGCCAGTAGCACAGAGAAGTACCAAGAGACCCAGTACCTC. V and J are TRBV19 and TRBJ2-5; D ambiguous. The CDR3 runs to 14 residues. V was trimmed by 6 bases and J by 0 bases, leaving 11 bases between them. CDR1 and CDR2 (germline): LNHDA, SQIVND (reference sequence).

This clonotype was found many times. The rearrangement uses TRBV28 and TRBJ2-1, with TRBD1 as a possible D gene (6 bases). The V end was cut by 5 bases, the J end by 3 bases, with 20 bases between. Germline V lookup: CDR1 MDHEN, CDR2 SYDVKM. This CDR3 contains 17 residues. The CDR3 DNA reads as TGTGCCAGCAGTGCAACCTCGGGACACCATTTCTACAATGAGCAGTTCTTC. It encodes CASSATSGHHFYNEQFF.